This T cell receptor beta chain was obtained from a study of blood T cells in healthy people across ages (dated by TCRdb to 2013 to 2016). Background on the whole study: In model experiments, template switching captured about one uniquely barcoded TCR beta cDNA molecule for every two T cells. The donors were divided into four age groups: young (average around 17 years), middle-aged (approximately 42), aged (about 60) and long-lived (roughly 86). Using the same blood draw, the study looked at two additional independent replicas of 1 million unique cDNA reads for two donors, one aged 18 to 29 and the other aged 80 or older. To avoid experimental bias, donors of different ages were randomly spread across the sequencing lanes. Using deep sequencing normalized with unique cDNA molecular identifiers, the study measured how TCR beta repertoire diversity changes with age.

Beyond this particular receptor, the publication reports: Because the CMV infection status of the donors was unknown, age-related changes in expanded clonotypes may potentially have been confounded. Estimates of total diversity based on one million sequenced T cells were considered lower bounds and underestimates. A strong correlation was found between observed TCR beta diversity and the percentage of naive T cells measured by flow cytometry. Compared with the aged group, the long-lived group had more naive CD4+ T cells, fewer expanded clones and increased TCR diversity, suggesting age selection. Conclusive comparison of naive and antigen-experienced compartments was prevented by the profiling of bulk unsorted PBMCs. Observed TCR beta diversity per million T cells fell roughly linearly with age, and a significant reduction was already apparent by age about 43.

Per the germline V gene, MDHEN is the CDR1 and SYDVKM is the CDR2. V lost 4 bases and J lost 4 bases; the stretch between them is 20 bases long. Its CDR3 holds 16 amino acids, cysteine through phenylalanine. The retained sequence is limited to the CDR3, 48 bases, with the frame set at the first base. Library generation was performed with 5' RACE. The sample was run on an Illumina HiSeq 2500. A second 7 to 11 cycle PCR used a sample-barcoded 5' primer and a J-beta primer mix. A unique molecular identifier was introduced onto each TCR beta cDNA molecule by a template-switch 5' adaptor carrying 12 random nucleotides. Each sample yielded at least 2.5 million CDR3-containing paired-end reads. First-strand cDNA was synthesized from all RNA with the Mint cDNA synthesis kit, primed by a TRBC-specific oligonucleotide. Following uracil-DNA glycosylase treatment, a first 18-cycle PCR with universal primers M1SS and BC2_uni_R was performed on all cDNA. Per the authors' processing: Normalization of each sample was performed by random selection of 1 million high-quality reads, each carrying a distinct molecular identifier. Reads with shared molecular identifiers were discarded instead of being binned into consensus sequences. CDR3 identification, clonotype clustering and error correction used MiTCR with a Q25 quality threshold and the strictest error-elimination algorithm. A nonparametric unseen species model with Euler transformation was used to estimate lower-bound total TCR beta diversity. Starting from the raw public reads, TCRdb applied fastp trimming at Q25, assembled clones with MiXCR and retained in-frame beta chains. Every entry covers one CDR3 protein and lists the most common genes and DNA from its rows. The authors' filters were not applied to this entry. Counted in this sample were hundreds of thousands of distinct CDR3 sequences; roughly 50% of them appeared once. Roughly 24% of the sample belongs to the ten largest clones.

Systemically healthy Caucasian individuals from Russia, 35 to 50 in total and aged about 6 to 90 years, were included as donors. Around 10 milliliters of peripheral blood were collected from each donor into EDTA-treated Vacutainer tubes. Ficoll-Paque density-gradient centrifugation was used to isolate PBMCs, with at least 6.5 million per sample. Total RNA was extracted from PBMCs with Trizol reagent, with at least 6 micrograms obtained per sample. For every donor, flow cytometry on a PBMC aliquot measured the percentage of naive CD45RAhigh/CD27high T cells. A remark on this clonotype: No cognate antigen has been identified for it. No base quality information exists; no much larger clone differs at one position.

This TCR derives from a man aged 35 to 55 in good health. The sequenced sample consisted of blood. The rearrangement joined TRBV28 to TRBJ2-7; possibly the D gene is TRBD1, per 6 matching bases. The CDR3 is CASSSAVTATGYEQYF. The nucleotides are TGTGCCAGCAGTTCCGCAGTGACCGCCACAGGGTACGAGCAGTACTTC.